This T cell receptor (beta chain) was sequenced in a study of control samples from healthy donors and cancer patients. This table comes from immunoSEQ multiplex PCR, and its TCRdb copy is limited to in-frame clones, with some not included. The sample contains roughly 84,000 clones, around 89% of which appear only once. Germline assignment: CDR1 GTSNPN and CDR2 SVGIG (reference sequence). Trimming shortened V by 1 base and J by 3 bases, and 15 bases separated the two germline ends. The CDR3 covers 16 residues. Sequenced sample: blood. The TCR comes from a man over 45 in good health. The rearrangement uses TRBV30 and TRBJ2-2; the D call may be TRBD1 or TRBD2 (5 bases each). The CDR3 sequence is CAWSEKGSGDTGELFF. The CDR3 nucleotides are TGTGCCTGGAGTGAGAAGGGGAGTGGGGACACCGGGGAGCTGTTTTTT. Combining the CDR3 with reference TRBV30 and TRBJ2-2 gives the whole variable domain SQTIHQWPATLVQPVGSPLSLECTVEGTSNPNLYWYRQAAGRGLQLLFYSVGIGQISSEVPQNLSASRPQDRQFILSSKKLLLSDSGFYLCAWSEKGSGDTGELFFGEGSRLTVL.